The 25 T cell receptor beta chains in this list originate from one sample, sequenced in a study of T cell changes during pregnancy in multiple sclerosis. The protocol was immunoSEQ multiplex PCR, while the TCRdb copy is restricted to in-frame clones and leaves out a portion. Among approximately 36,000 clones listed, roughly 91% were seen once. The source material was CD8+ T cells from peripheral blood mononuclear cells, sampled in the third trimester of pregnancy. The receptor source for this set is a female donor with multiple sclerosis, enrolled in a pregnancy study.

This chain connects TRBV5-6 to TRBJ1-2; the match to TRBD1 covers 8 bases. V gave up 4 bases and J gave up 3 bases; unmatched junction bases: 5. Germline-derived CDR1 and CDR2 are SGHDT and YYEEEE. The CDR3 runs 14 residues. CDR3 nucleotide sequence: TGTGCCAGCAGCCCAGGGGGCGCTTACTATGGCTACACCTTC. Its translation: CASSPGGAYYGYTF.

This CDR3 reads CASSPGTSLTSYEQYF. Written as DNA, the CDR3 is TGTGCCAGCAGTCCCGGGACTAGCCTCACTTCCTACGAGCAGTACTTC. The chain is built from TRBV2 and TRBJ2-7, with 9 bases matching TRBD2. The V gene end was trimmed by 5 bases and the J gene end by 1 base; junction bases not matched to a gene: 9. The CDR3 is 16 amino acids. Germline lookup yields CDR1 SNHLY and CDR2 FYNNEI.

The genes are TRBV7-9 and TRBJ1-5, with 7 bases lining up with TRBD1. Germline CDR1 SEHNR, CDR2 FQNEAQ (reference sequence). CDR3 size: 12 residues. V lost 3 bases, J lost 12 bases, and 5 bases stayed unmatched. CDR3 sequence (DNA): TGTGCCAGCAGCTTCGGGGACAGCGACCAGCATTTT. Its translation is CASSFGDSDQHF.

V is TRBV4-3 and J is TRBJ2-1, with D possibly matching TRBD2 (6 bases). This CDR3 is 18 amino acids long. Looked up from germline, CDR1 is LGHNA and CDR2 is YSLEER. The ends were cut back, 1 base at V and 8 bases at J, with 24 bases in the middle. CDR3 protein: CASSQVLSGLGSGYEQFF. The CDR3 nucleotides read TGCGCCAGCAGCCAAGTTTTAAGTGGGTTGGGAAGCGGGTATGAGCAGTTCTTC.

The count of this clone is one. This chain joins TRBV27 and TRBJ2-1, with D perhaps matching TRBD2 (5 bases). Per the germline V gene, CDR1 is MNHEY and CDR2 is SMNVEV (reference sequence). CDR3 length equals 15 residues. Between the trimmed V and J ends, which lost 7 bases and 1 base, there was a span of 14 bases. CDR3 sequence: CASNPRTGSYNEQFF. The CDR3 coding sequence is TGTGCCAGCAATCCAAGGACGGGGTCCTACAATGAGCAGTTCTTC.

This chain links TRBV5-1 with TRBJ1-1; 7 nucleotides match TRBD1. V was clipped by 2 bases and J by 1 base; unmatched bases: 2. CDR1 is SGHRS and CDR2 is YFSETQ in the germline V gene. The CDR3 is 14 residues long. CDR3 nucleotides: TGCGCCAGCAGCTTACAGGGGCCGAACACTGAAGCTTTCTTT. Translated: CASSLQGPNTEAFF.

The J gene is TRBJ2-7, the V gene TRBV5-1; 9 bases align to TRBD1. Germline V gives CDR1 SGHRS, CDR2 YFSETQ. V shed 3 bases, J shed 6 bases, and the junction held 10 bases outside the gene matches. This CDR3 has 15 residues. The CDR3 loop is CASSWTGTGFSEQYF. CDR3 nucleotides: TGCGCCAGCAGCTGGACCGGGACAGGGTTCAGCGAGCAGTACTTC. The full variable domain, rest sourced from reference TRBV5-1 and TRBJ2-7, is KAGVTQTPRYLIKTRGQQVTLSCSPISGHRSVSWYQQTPGQGLQFLFEYFSETQRNKGNFPGRFSGRQFSNSRSEMNVSTLELGDSALYLCASSWTGTGFSEQYFGPGTRLTVT.

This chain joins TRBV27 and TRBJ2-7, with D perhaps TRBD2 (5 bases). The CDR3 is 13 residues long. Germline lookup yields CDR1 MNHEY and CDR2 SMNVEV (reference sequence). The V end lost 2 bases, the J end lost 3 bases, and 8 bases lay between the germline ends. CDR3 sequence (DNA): TGTGCCAGCAGTTTAAGGGAGTTCTACGAGCAGTACTTC. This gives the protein CASSLREFYEQYF.

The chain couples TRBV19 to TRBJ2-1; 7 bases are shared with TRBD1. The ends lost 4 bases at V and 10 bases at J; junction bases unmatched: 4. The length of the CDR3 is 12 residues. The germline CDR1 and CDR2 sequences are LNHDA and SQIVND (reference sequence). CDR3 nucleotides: TGTGCCAGTAGTAACCCAGGGGGAGAGCAGTTCTTC. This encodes CASSNPGGEQFF.

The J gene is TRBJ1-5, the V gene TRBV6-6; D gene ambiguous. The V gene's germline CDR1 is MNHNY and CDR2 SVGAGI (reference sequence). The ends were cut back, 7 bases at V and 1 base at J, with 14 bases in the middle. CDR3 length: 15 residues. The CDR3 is CASIPSRVSNQPQHF. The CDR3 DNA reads TGTGCCAGCATCCCATCGCGGGTCAGCAATCAGCCCCAGCATTTT.

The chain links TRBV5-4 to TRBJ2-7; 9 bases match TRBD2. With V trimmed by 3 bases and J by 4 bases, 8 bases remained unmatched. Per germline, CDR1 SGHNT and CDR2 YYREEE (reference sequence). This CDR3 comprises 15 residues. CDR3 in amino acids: CASSYISGGSYEQYF. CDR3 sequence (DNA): TGTGCCAGCAGCTATATTAGCGGGGGCAGTTACGAGCAGTACTTC.

The CDR3 protein is CATSRARGERKQYF. CDR3 DNA sequence: TGTGCCACCAGCAGAGCCCGGGGGGAGCGGAAGCAGTACTTC. V usage is TRBV15 and J usage is TRBJ2-7; 7 positions agree with TRBD2. This CDR3 is built from 14 residues. The J segment lost 8 bases and the V segment lost 1 base, leaving 8 bases of the junction unmatched. CDR1 is LNHNV and CDR2 is YYDKDF in the germline V gene (reference sequence).

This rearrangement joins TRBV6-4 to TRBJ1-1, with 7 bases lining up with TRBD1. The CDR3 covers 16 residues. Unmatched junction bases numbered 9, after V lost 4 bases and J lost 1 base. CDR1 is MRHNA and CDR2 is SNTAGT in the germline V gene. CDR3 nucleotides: TGTGCCAGCAGTGTCCCACAGGGGCCTCAGAACACTGAAGCTTTCTTT. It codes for CASSVPQGPQNTEAFF.

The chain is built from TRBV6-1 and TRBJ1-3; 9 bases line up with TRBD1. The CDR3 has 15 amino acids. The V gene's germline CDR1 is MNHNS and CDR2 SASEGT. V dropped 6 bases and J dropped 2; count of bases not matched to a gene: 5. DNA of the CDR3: TGTGCCAGCAGGGACGACAGGGGGACTGGAAACACCATATATTTT. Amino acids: CASRDDRGTGNTIYF.

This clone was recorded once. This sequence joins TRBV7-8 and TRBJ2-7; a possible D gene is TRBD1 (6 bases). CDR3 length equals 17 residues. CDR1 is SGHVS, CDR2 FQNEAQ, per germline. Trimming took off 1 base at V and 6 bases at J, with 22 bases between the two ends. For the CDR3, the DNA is TGTGCCAGCAGCTTAGTATCAGGGGCACTAACTATACGCGAGCAGTACTTC. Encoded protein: CASSLVSGALTIREQYF.

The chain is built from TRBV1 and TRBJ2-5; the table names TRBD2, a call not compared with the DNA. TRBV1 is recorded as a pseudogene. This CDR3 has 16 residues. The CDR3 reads CTSSLRARINRETQYF. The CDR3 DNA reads TGCACCAGCAGTCTTAGAGCTCGAATTAACCGGGAGACCCAGTACTTC.

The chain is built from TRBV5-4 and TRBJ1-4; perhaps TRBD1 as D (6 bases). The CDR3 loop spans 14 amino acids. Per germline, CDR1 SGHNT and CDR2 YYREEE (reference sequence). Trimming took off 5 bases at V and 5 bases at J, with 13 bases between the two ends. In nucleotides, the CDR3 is TGTGCCAGCAGGCGGGGGGGGGCAAATGAAAAACTGTTTTTT. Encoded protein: CASRRGGANEKLFF.

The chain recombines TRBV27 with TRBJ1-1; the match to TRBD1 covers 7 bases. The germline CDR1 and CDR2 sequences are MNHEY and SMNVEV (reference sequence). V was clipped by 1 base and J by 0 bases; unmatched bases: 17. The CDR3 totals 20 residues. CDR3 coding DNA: TGTGCCAGCAGTTTATGGTGGGACAGACAGAACAGCCGTATGAACACTGAAGCTTTCTTT. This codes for CASSLWWDRQNSRMNTEAFF.

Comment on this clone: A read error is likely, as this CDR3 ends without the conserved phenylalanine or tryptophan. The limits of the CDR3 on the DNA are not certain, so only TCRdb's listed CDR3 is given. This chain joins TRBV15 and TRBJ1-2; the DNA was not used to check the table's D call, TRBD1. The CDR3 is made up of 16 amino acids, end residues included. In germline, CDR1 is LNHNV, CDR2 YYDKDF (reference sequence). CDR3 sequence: CATSRDLGTGWSLSSS.

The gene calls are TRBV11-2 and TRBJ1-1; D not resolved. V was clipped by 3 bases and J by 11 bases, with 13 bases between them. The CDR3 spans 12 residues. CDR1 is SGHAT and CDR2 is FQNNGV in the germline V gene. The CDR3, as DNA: TGTGCCAGCAGCTTGGGCGGGTTTGAGGCTTTCTTT. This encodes CASSLGGFEAFF.

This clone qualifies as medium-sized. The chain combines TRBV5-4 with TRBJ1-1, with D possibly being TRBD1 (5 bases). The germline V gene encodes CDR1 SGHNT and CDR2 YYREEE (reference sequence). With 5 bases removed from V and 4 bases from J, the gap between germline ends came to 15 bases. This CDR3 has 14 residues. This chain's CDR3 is CASSHHRGGTEAFF. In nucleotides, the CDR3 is TGTGCCAGCAGTCATCACCGCGGGGGCACTGAAGCTTTCTTT.

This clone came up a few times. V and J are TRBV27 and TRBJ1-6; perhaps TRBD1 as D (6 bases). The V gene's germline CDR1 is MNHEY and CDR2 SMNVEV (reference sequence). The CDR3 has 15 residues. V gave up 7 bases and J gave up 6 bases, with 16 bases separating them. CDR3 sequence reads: CASMPLDRLNSPLHF. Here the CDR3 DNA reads TGTGCCAGCATGCCTCTTGACAGGCTTAATTCACCCCTCCACTTT.

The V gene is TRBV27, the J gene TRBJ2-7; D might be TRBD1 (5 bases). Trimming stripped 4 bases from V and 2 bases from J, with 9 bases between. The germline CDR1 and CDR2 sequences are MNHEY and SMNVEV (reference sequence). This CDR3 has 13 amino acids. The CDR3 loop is CASSSVGPYEQYF. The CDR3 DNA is TGTGCCAGCAGTTCTGTGGGGCCCTACGAGCAGTACTTC.

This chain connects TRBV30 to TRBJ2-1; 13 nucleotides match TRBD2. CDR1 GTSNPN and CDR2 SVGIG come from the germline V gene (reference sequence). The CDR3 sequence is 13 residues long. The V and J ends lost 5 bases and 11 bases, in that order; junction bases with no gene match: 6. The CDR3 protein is CAWHTSGGAQQFF. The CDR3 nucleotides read TGTGCCTGGCATACTAGCGGGGGGGCCCAGCAGTTCTTC.

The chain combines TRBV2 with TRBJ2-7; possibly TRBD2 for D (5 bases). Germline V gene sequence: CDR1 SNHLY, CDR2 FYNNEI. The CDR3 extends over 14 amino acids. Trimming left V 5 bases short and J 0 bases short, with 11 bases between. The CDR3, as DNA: TGTGCCAGCAGTCACGACGGGGACTCCTACGAGCAGTACTTC. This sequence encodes CASSHDGDSYEQYF.